The 15 T cell receptor beta chains below were found in one sample sequenced in a study of human T cells and chemical hapten exposure. A single record per CDR3 protein comes from TCRdb applying MiXCR to the RACE reads. The sample has 180,000 or so distinct CDR3 sequences; roughly 15% are singletons. Time point noted: patch test 1, 2 weeks after DPC sensitization. The treatment denotes: therapeutic diphenylcyclopropenone sensitization with weekly scalp DPC. The source material was whole blood, sampled in connection with sensitization to the hapten diphenylcyclopropenone (DPC). The receptors originated from a woman in her twenties or thirties with alopecia areata. Some clones in this sample may be carry-over from other donors' samples.

This chain joins TRBV18 and TRBJ2-1; D not resolved. The V gene lost 8 bases and the J gene lost 4 bases, with 18 bases spanning the gap. This CDR3 has 15 residues. Germline-derived CDR1 and CDR2 are KGHSH and LQKENI. The CDR3, as DNA: TGTGCCAGCCGCCCACAACGAGAAGAGTACAATGAGCAGTTCTTC. This codes for CASRPQREEYNEQFF.

The chain links TRBV28 to TRBJ2-1; D unresolved. CDR1 MDHEN and CDR2 SYDVKM come from the germline V gene. V was trimmed by 5 bases and J by 6 bases, leaving 2 bases between them. The CDR3 covers 10 residues. The CDR3 loop reads CASSTNEQFF. DNA for the CDR3: TGTGCCAGCAGTACCAATGAGCAGTTCTTC.

The chain links TRBV20-1 to TRBJ2-7; TRBD1 is a possible D gene (6 bases). This CDR3 has 15 amino acids. V was cut by 0 bases and J by 2 bases, with 14 bases left in between. In germline, CDR1 is DFQATT, CDR2 SNEGSKA (reference sequence). Here the CDR3 DNA reads TGCAGTGCTAGAGATCTCAGACAGGCGGCCTACGAGCAGTACTTC. It encodes CSARDLRQAAYEQYF.

This clonotype was seen at least ten times. The CDR3 DNA follows: TGTGCCAGCAGCTTGGGGTCGGGGGGCGTCGGAACAGATACGCAGTATTTT. Its protein product is CASSLGSGGVGTDTQYF. V gene TRBV5-6 combines with J gene TRBJ2-3; D perhaps matches TRBD2 (7 bases). V was shortened by 0 bases and J by 3 bases, with 17 bases between the two germline ends. Germline CDR1 SGHDT, CDR2 YYEEEE. There are 17 residues in the CDR3.

This clonotype has a count of ten or more. The chain uses TRBV5-1 and TRBJ2-7; a weak D match, TRBD1 (7 bases). The V gene lost 4 bases and the J gene lost 6 bases, with 23 bases spanning the gap. Germline assignment: CDR1 SGHRS and CDR2 YFSETQ. CDR3 length: 16 amino acids. CDR3 protein: CASSDYPGTAGGEQYF. DNA for the CDR3: TGCGCCAGCAGCGATTATCCCGGGACAGCGGGCGGCGAGCAGTACTTC.

Regarding this clonotype: One base away lies a much larger clone, so this may be a sequencing read error. The genes are TRBV5-5 and TRBJ1-3; D is undetermined. CDR1 SGHKS and CDR2 YYEKEE come from the germline V gene (reference sequence). V was trimmed by 0 bases and J by 4 bases, leaving 2 bases between them. CDR3 length: 12 amino acids. The CDR3 DNA follows: TGTGCCAGCAGCTTGGAGGGAAACACCATATATTTT. Amino acid sequence: CASSLEGNTIYF.

The V gene is TRBV11-2, the J gene TRBJ2-5; D not certain. CDR1 and CDR2 from the germline V gene are SGHAT and FQNNGV. This CDR3 is built from 15 residues. With 4 bases removed from V and 4 bases from J, the gap between germline ends came to 16 bases. The CDR3 region has the DNA TGTGCCAGCAGCTCCAAGGTTCGCAGGCCAGAGACCCAGTACTTC. Its translation is CASSSKVRRPETQYF.

This rearrangement joins TRBV5-4 to TRBJ1-1; TRBD1 is a possible D gene (5 bases). The V end lost 3 bases, the J end lost 5 bases, and 8 bases lay between the germline ends. Germline lookup yields CDR1 SGHNT and CDR2 YYREEE (reference sequence). This CDR3 region has 12 residues. DNA of the CDR3: TGTGCCAGCAGCTCCAAGGGGACTGAAGCTTTCTTT. Translated, it gives CASSSKGTEAFF.

The V call is TRBV11-3, the J call TRBJ2-1; 8 positions match TRBD1. Trimming took 0 bases from V and 0 from J; bases not matched to a gene: 7. CDR1 SGHNT and CDR2 YENEEA come from the germline V gene. CDR3 size: 18 residues. CDR3: CASSLEQGGTSSYNEQFF. CDR3 nucleotides: TGTGCCAGCAGCTTAGAACAGGGGGGCACAAGCTCCTACAATGAGCAGTTCTTC.

The rearrangement uses TRBV2 and TRBJ1-4; TRBD1 aligns across 7 bases. With V trimmed by 3 bases and J by 7 bases, 8 bases remained unmatched. Germline assignment: CDR1 SNHLY and CDR2 FYNNEI. The CDR3 runs to 15 residues. CDR3 amino acids: CASSEPGTVGEKLFF. CDR3 nucleotide sequence: TGTGCCAGCAGTGAGCCCGGGACAGTAGGTGAAAAACTGTTTTTT.

This clonotype was detected ten times or more. The V gene is TRBV3-1, the J gene TRBJ1-3, with no clear D. This CDR3 contains 17 residues. The V and J ends lost 1 base and 0 bases respectively, with 13 bases between them. Germline CDR1 and CDR2: LGHDT and YNNKEL (reference sequence). The chain's CDR3 is CASSQVLSDHSGNTIYF. CDR3 coding DNA: TGTGCCAGCAGCCAAGTTCTCTCAGATCACTCTGGAAACACCATATATTTT. Full variable domain (missing parts from reference TRBV3-1 and TRBJ1-3): DTAVSQTPKYLVTQMGNDKSIKCEQNLGHDTMYWYKQDSKKFLKIMFSYNNKELIINETVPNRFSPKSPDKAHLNLHINSLELGDSAVYFCASSQVLSDHSGNTIYFGEGSWLTVV.

The chain combines TRBV2 with TRBJ1-5; D not certain. Deletions cut 2 bases from V and 0 bases from J, with 5 bases between. This CDR3 spans 14 amino acids. CDR1 and CDR2 from the germline V gene are SNHLY and FYNNEI. CDR3: CASSELTSNQPQHF. The CDR3 nucleotides read TGTGCCAGCAGTGAACTTACTAGCAATCAGCCCCAGCATTTT. Full variable domain (outside the CDR3, taken from reference TRBV2 and TRBJ1-5): EPEVTQTPSHQVTQMGQEVILRCVPISNHLYFYWYRQILGQKVEFLVSFYNNEISEKSEIFDDQFSVERPDGSNFTLKIRSTKLEDSAMYFCASSELTSNQPQHFGDGTRLSIL.

This clonotype has at least ten counts. The chain recombines TRBV2 with TRBJ2-1; 10 nucleotides line up with TRBD1. Germline lookup yields CDR1 SNHLY and CDR2 FYNNEI. The V segment lost 4 bases and the J segment 3 bases; nucleotides outside the gene matches: 0. This CDR3 comprises 14 residues. This chain's CDR3 is CASSGTGGYNEQFF. CDR3 nucleotide sequence: TGTGCCAGCAGTGGGACAGGGGGCTACAATGAGCAGTTCTTC.

V and J are TRBV28 and TRBJ2-7; possible D gene TRBD2, 5 bases. The CDR3 is 12 residues long. Trimming cost V 6 bases and J 3 bases, with 9 bases left between them. Germline loops: CDR1 MDHEN, CDR2 SYDVKM. The CDR3 spells CASRSGIYEQYF. DNA of the CDR3: TGTGCCAGCAGGAGCGGAATCTACGAGCAGTACTTC.

This clonotype was observed a handful of times. This chain links TRBV6-1 with TRBJ1-5; possibly TRBD1 for D (5 bases). The germline CDR1 and CDR2 sequences are MNHNS and SASEGT. V was cut by 7 bases and J by 2 bases, with 21 bases left in between. The CDR3 consists of 17 residues. CDR3 in DNA: TGTGCCAGCATGGCCAGGGTCAGACCTAATGGCAATCAGCCCCAGCATTTT. Its protein is CASMARVRPNGNQPQHF.